This TCR beta chain is from a study of blood T cell repertoires in COVID-19. This clone was seen more than once but under ten times. Authors' processing steps: Quantification of nucleated cells was approximated via reference gene primer amplification. Profiled with immunoSEQ multiplex PCR; TCRdb holds only in-frame clones, not every one. V, J and clone size were drawn from that table, and D and trimming were deduced from the DNA. The sample yields just over 50,000 clones, 86% seen once. Germline values: CDR1 MDHEN, CDR2 SYDVKM. Trimming took 2 bases from V and 1 from J, leaving 9 bases between them. The CDR3 loop spans 15 amino acids.

The TCR was taken from a man older than 75 with active COVID-19. The gene calls are TRBV28 and TRBJ1-5, with D hard to call. The sequenced sample was peripheral blood. CDR3 protein: CASSLTDSSNQPQHF. CDR3 nucleotides: TGTGCCAGCAGTTTAACTGACTCGAGCAATCAGCCCCAGCATTTT.